This TCR beta chain was observed in a study of OX40 agonist ivuxolimab in advanced cancers. Germline V gene lookup returns CDR1 SGHVS and CDR2 FQNEAQ. V trimming: 6 bases; J trimming: 6 bases; junction bases outside the gene matches: 10. This CDR3 region has 16 residues. The table lists this clone with a count of one. Sequenced by immunoSEQ multiplex PCR; TCRdb stores in-frame clones only, minus some. The sample carries roughly 24,000 clones, more than 80% recorded once. Sequencing was performed on CD4+ or CD8+ T cells sorted from blood, taken in a trial of the OX40 agonist ivuxolimab. The receptor's source is an adult with an advanced solid tumor such as melanoma, head and neck, liver or kidney cancer. The chain has TRBV7-8 and TRBJ2-1; TRBD2 agrees at 11 bases. The CDR3: CASSSGTSGGSNEQFF. CDR3 nucleotides: TGTGCCAGCAGTTCAGGGACTAGCGGAGGGAGCAATGAGCAGTTCTTC. Looking up the rest from reference TRBV7-8 and TRBJ2-1 gives the full variable domain: GAGVSQSPRYKVAKRGQDVALRCDPISGHVSLFWYQQALGQGPEFLTYFQNEAQLDKSGLPSDRFFAERPEGSVSTLKIQRTQQEDSAVYLCASSSGTSGGSNEQFFGPGTRLTVL.